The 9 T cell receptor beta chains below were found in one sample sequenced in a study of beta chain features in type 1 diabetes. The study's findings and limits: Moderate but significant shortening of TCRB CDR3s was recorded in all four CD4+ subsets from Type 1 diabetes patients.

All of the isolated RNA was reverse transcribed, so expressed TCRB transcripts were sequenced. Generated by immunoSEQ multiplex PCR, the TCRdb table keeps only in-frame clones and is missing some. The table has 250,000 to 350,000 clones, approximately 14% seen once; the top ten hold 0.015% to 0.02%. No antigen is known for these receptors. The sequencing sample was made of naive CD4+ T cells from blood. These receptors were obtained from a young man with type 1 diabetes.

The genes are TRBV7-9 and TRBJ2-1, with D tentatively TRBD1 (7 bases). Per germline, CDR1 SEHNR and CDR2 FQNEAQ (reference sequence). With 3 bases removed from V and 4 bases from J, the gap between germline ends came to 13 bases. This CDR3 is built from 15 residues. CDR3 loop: CASSLEGTAYNEQFF. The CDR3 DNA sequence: TGTGCCAGCAGCTTGGAGGGGACAGCTTACAATGAGCAGTTCTTC.

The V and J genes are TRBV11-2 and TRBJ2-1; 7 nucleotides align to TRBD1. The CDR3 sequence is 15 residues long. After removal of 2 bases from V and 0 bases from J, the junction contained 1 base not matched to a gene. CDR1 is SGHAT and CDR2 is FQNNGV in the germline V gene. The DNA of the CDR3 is TGTGCCAGCAGCTTACCAGGGGGCTCCTACAATGAGCAGTTCTTC. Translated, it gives CASSLPGGSYNEQFF. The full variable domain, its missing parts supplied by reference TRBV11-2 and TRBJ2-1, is EAGVAQSPRYKIIEKRQSVAFWCNPISGHATLYWYQQILGQGPKLLIQFQNNGVVDDSQLPKDRFSAERLKGVDSTLKIQPAKLEDSAVYLCASSLPGGSYNEQFFGPGTRLTVL.

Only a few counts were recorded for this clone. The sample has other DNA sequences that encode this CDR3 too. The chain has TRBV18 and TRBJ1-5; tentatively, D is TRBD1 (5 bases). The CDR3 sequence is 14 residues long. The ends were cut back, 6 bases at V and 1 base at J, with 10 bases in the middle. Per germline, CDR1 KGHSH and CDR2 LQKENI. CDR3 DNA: TGTGCCAGCTCCCCGACAGCGAGCAATCAGCCCCAGCATTTT. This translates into CASSPTASNQPQHF. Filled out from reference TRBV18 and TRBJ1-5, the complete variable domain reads NAGVMQNPRHLVRRRGQEARLRCSPMKGHSHVYWYRQLPEEGLKFMVYLQKENIIDESGMPKERFSAEFPKEGPSILRIQQVVRGDSAAYFCASSPTASNQPQHFGDGTRLSIL.

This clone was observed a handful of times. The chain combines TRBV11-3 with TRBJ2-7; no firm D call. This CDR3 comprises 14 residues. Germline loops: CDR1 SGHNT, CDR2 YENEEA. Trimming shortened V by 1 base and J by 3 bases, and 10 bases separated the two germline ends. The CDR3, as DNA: TGTGCCAGCAGCTTAGGCTCTAGGAGCTACGAGCAGTACTTC. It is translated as CASSLGSRSYEQYF.

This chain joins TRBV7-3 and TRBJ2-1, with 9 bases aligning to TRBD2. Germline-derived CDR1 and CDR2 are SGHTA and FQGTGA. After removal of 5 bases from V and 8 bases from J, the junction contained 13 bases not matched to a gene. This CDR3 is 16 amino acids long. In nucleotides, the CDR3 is TGTGCCAGCAGCATTAGCGGGAGCGTGTTGGGGGATGAGCAGTTCTTC. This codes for CASSISGSVLGDEQFF.

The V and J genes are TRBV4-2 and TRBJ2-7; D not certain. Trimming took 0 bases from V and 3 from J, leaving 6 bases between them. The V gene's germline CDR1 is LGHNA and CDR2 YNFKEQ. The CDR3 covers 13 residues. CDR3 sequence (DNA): TGTGCCAGCAGCCAAGATTCGGGCTACGAGCAGTACTTC. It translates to CASSQDSGYEQYF.

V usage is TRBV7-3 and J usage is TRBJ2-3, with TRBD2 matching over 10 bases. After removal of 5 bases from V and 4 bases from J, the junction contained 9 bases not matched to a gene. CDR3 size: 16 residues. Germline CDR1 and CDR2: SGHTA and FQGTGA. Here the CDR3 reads CASSRASGSVADTQYF. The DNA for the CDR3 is TGTGCCAGCAGCCGGGCTAGCGGGAGCGTTGCAGATACGCAGTATTTT.

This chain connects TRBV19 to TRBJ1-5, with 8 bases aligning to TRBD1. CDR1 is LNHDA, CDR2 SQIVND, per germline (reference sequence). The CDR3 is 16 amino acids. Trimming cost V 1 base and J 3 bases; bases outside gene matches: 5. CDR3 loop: CASSIGKDRDNQPQHF. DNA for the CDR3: TGTGCCAGTAGTATAGGAAAGGACAGGGACAATCAGCCCCAGCATTTT. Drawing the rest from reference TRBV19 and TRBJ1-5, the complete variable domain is DGGITQSPKYLFRKEGQNVTLSCEQNLNHDAMYWYRQDPGQGLRLIYYSQIVNDFQKGDIAEGYSVSREKKESFPLTVTSAQKNPTAFYLCASSIGKDRDNQPQHFGDGTRLSIL.

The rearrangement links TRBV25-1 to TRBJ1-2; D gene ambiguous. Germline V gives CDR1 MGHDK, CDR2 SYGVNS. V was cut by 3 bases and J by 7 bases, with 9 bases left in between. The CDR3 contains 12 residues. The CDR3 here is CASSDGVFGYTF. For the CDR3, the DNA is TGTGCCAGCAGTGACGGAGTATTTGGCTACACCTTC.